One and the same sample provided the 7 T cell receptor beta chains below, sequenced in a study of blood T cell repertoires in COVID-19 (dated by TCRdb to the early 2020s). Library preparation employed the immunoSEQ multiplex PCR assay. As stored in TCRdb, this immuneACCESS dataset retains in-frame rearrangements with V and J assigned. A fraction of the clones does not appear; measured against another copy, unresolved V genes explain less than half of the discrepancy, and the remainder lacks a known reason. Here the sample has over 150,000 clones; around 84% occur a single time. The ten largest make up 8.3% of the sample. Sequences were obtained from peripheral blood. The receptors were sampled from an older woman with COVID-19, enrolled during active disease.

V and J are TRBV7-6 and TRBJ1-5; no clear D gene. This CDR3 is 13 amino acids long. Germline CDR1 reads SGHVS; CDR2 reads FNYEAQ. V was cut by 3 bases and J by 6 bases, with 9 bases left in between. The CDR3 DNA sequence: TGTGCCAGCAGCTTGGCGGTTGGTCAGCCCCAGCATTTT. This translates into CASSLAVGQPQHF.

The chain couples TRBV18 to TRBJ1-1; no firm D call. Trimming removed 1 base from V and 1 base from J, with 7 bases in between. There are 14 residues in the CDR3. Germline lookup yields CDR1 KGHSH and CDR2 LQKENI. CDR3 in amino acids: CASSPRSGNTEAFF. CDR3 DNA sequence: TGTGCCAGCTCACCACGTTCGGGGAACACTGAAGCTTTCTTT.

The chain uses TRBV27 and TRBJ2-7; D is unclear. The V end was cut by 6 bases, the J end by 3 bases, with 15 bases between. Germline V gene lookup returns CDR1 MNHEY and CDR2 SMNVEV (reference sequence). The length of the CDR3 is 14 residues. The CDR3 is CASSPHDTNYEQYF. In DNA form, the CDR3 reads TGTGCCAGCAGCCCACATGACACGAACTACGAGCAGTACTTC.

This clone was seen a single time. The chain carries TRBV12-2 and TRBJ2-1; TRBD2 is taken as the D call from the table, unchecked against the DNA. TRBV12-2 is flagged as a pseudogene. The CDR3 runs to 17 residues. The CDR3 protein is CASRRGLAGPKGDEQFF. DNA for the CDR3: TGTGCAAGTCGTCGAGGACTAGCGGGACCCAAAGGGGATGAGCAGTTCTTC.

The chain has TRBV5-6 and TRBJ2-7; 10 bases match TRBD1. This CDR3 is 13 amino acids long. V shed 4 bases, J shed 6 bases, and the junction held 4 bases outside the gene matches. Germline V gene data show CDR1 as SGHDT and CDR2 as YYEEEE. CDR3 residues: CASSDGDRGEQYV. In DNA form, the CDR3 reads TGTGCCAGCAGCGATGGGGACAGGGGCGAGCAGTACGTC.

This chain uses TRBV24-1 with TRBJ2-5; D might be TRBD1 (5 bases). V shed 3 bases and J shed 3 bases, with 10 bases lying between them. This CDR3 region has 14 residues. Germline CDR1 and CDR2: KGHDR and SFDVKD. The CDR3 reads CATSDVGDKETQYF. CDR3 DNA sequence: TGTGCCACCAGTGATGTAGGGGATAAAGAGACCCAGTACTTC.

The J gene is TRBJ1-3, the V gene TRBV15; D unresolved. Germline values: CDR1 LNHNV, CDR2 YYDKDF (reference sequence). This CDR3 spans 15 amino acids. The ends were cut back, 0 bases at V and 4 bases at J, with 10 bases in the middle. CDR3 coding DNA: TGTGCCACCAGCAGAGATGTGACTCTCGGAAACACCATATATTTT. Translating it yields CATSRDVTLGNTIYF.